Sequencing of this TCR beta chain was carried out in a study of T cell responses to AZD1222 COVID-19 vaccine. Study results and caveats: Elevations in Spike-specific TCR breadth and depth followed administration of two AZD1222 doses. It was only after the peak T cell response that any repertoires were sampled.

Method: immunoSEQ multiplex PCR; TCRdb's copy keeps in-frame clones and lacks some. Altogether about 200,000 clones are present, roughly 92% being singletons, with the ten largest covering roughly 0.99%. Germline CDR1 MGHRA, CDR2 YSYEKL. Trimming left V 6 bases short and J 8 bases short, with 11 bases between. The CDR3 is 12 amino acids. Combined were second doses at about 4 or about 12 weeks. This clone is a singleton in its sample. Its specificity is not known. The chain couples TRBV4-1 to TRBJ2-1, with a tentative D call TRBD1 (6 bases). The material sequenced was peripheral blood, taken 28 days after the second AZD1222 dose. This clonotype was obtained from an adult who received the AZD1222 COVID-19 vaccine. CDR3 sequence: CASRQGRDEQFF. CDR3 sequence (DNA): TGCGCCAGCAGACAGGGCCGGGATGAGCAGTTCTTC.